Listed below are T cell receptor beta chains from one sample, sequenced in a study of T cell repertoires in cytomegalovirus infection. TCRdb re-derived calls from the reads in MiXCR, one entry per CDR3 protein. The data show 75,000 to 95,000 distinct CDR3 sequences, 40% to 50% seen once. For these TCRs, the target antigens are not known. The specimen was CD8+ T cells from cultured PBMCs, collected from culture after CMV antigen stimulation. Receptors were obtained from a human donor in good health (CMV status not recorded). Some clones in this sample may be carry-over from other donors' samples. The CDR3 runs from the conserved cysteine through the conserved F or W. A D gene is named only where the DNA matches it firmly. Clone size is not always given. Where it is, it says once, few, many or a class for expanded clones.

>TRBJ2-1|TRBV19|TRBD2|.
TGTGCCAGTAGGGACATAGCGGGGGGGCATGCCTACAATGAGCAGTTCTTC
CASRDIAGGHAYNEQFF
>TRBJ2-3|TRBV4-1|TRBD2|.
TGTGCCAGCAGCCTCTACCGGGGGGGCAGCACAGATACGCAGTATTTT
CASSLYRGGSTDTQYF
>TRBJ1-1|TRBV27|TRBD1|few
TGTGCCAGCAGTTTAAACAGGGGGCATACTGAAGCTTTCTTT
CASSLNRGHTEAFF
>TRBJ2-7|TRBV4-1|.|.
TGCGCCAGCAGTTTTAGCGGAGGTCGGGACGAGCAGTACTTC
CASSFSGGRDEQYF
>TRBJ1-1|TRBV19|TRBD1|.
TGTGCCAGTAGTGCTACAGGGGAAAACACTGAAGCTTTCTTT
CASSATGENTEAFF
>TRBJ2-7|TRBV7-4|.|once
TGTGCCAGCAGGGGACAAGCCGCCTACGAGCAGTACTTC
CASRGQAAYEQYF
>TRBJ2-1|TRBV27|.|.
TGTGCCAGCAGTTTATTTAGCCGGGGCTACAATGAGCAGTTCTTC
CASSLFSRGYNEQFF
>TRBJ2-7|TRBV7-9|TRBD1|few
TGTGCCAGCAGTATGACACAGGGGGCCGGCGAGCAGTACTTC
CASSMTQGAGEQYF
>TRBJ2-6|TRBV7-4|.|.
TGTGCCAGCGGGCCGCGCCAGGGGAAGGACTCTGGGGCCAACGTCCTGACTTTC
CASGPRQGKDSGANVLTF
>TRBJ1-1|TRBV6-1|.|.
TGTGCCAGCAGTGAAGATATCCCCTCCTTCGAGGACACTGAAGCTTTCTTT
CASSEDIPSFEDTEAFF
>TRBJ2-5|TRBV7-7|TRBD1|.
TGTGCCAGCAGCCCCATGGGGGCAGGGGGTAGCGAGACCCAGTACTTC
CASSPMGAGGSETQYF
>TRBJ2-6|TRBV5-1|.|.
TGCGCCAGCAGCTTGGGGGACCGCCCGTCTGGGGCCAACGTCCTGACTTTC
CASSLGDRPSGANVLTF
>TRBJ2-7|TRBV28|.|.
TGTGCCAGCAGTTCCATCCGGAGGACAGACTTCTACGAGCAGTACTTC
CASSSIRRTDFYEQYF
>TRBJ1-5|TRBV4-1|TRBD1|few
TGCGCCAGCAGCCGGTCCCGGGACAGGGAACAGCCCCAGCATTTT
CASSRSRDREQPQHF
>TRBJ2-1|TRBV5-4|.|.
TGTGCCAGCAGCTTGGCCTCCACCAGCCCCCCCTACAATGAGCAGTTCTTC
CASSLASTSPPYNEQFF